What follows describes a single T cell receptor beta chain. This sample stems from a study of T-cell memory formation after mild COVID-19. MiXCR, run by TCRdb on the 5' RACE reads, gives a single entry per CDR3 protein. The sample comprises about 270,000 distinct CDR3 sequences, around 16% of which are singletons, and roughly 24% rests with the top ten. The CDR3 loop spans 17 amino acids. Germline CDR1 is LGHNA and CDR2 is YNFKEQ. V dropped 5 bases and J dropped 4; count of bases not matched to a gene: 16. The sequence came from a man aged 18 to 29 who had mild COVID-19 (a few samples of this study predate the infection). Cell type and time point are not known. The chain recombines TRBV4-2 with TRBJ1-2, with 7 nucleotides matching TRBD1. Sequenced material: PBMCs or a T cell subset sorted from them (not recorded which). CDR3 in amino acids: CASSATGTVPRGYGYTF. DNA for the CDR3: TGTGCCAGCAGCGCTACCGGGACAGTCCCCCGCGGCTATGGCTACACCTTC.